Each of the 5 T cell receptor beta chains below was sequenced from the same sample in a study of a mutant IDH1 vaccine in newly diagnosed glioma. Time point: week 47, end of study. Vaccinated patients received 300 ug of mutant IDH1 20-mer peptide per dose, with topical imiquimod. These TCRs are of unknown antigen specificity. Method: immunoSEQ multiplex PCR; TCRdb's copy keeps in-frame clones and lacks some. The table has tens of thousands of clones, 65% to 85% seen once; the top ten hold under 4.5%. Specimen: PBMCs, collected from a glioma patient whose treatment included an IDH1 peptide vaccine. All receptors come from a woman between 25 and 40 years old with glioma. Some clones in this sample may be carry-over from other donors' samples.

The CDR3 reads CASGALTSADNEQFF. The CDR3 nucleotides read TGTGCCAGCGGGGCCCTGACTAGCGCCGACAATGAGCAGTTCTTC. V usage is TRBV7-9 and J usage is TRBJ2-1; 8 bases fit TRBD2. Losses at the gene ends were 8 bases for V and 5 bases for J; bases not matched to a gene: 11. This CDR3 is built from 15 residues. CDR1 is SEHNR and CDR2 is FQNEAQ in the germline V gene (reference sequence).

This chain joins TRBV19 and TRBJ2-7, with TRBD2 matching 10 bases. There are 15 residues in the CDR3. The germline gives CDR1 LNHDA, CDR2 SQIVND (reference sequence). Losses at the gene ends were 1 base for V and 2 bases for J; bases not matched to a gene: 2. Written as DNA, the CDR3 is TGTGCCAGTAGTATAGCTAGCGGGGGCACCTACGAGCAGTACTTC. This translates into CASSIASGGTYEQYF. Full variable domain (rest looked up from reference TRBV19 and TRBJ2-7): DGGITQSPKYLFRKEGQNVTLSCEQNLNHDAMYWYRQDPGQGLRLIYYSQIVNDFQKGDIAEGYSVSREKKESFPLTVTSAQKNPTAFYLCASSIASGGTYEQYFGPGTRLTVT.

V and J are TRBV2 and TRBJ1-2; possible D gene TRBD1, 5 bases. The CDR3 covers 14 residues. Trimming took 7 bases from V and 2 from J, leaving 14 bases between them. CDR1 is SNHLY and CDR2 is FYNNEI in the germline V gene. CDR3 region: CASTAGWANYGYTF. DNA of the CDR3: TGTGCCAGCACCGCAGGGTGGGCGAACTATGGCTACACCTTC.

The rearrangement uses TRBV19 and TRBJ2-2; D is unresolved. V was trimmed by 10 bases and J by 1 base, leaving 16 bases between them. This CDR3 is 15 amino acids long. Germline CDR1 LNHDA, CDR2 SQIVND (reference sequence). CDR3 DNA: TGTGCCACTAAGGACGGTGCAGGGAACACCGGGGAGCTGTTTTTT. Its protein is CATKDGAGNTGELFF.

This clone turned up a few times. A junction end diverges from the germline sequence, so it may reflect a read error. This sequence joins TRBV27 and TRBJ1-2; no definite D call. The CDR3 length is 15 residues. Germline assignment: CDR1 MNHEY and CDR2 SMNVEV (reference sequence). The DNA for the CDR3 is TGTGCCAGCAGTTTAAAGGCCTCAGCTAATTATGGCTACACCTTC. This codes for CASSLKASANYGYTF.